The 27 T cell receptor beta chains below all came from one sample that was sequenced in a study of Ad26.COV2.S vaccination and SARS-CoV-2 variants. Produced via immunoSEQ multiplex PCR; TCRdb's table is partial and in-frame only. Of around 270,000 clones in the sample, approximately 88% were seen once. Regarding treatment: roughly 18 received Ad26.COV2.S at low or high dose, single or two shots; 5 received placebo; per-sample allocation not given. At day 63 after the first vaccine or placebo injection, samples were drawn. The material sequenced was peripheral blood, taken in a trial of Ad26.COV2.S vaccine versus placebo. These receptors all stem from a person aged 18 to 65 who received the Ad26.COV2.S COVID-19 vaccine or a placebo.

The chain has TRBV10-3 and TRBJ1-3; D unresolved. CDR1 and CDR2 from the germline V gene are ENHRY and SYGVKD. The CDR3 runs 15 residues. Between the trimmed V and J ends, which lost 4 bases and 0 bases, there was a span of 10 bases. DNA of the CDR3: TGTGCCATCAGTGCAGTCAGTCCCTCTGGAAACACCATATATTTT. As protein: CAISAVSPSGNTIYF.

This clone was picked up one time. The rearrangement joins TRBV13 to TRBJ1-2; no clear D. CDR3 size: 16 residues. CDR1 is PRHDT and CDR2 is FYEKMQ in the germline V gene (reference sequence). The V and J ends lost 1 base and 8 bases respectively, with 20 bases between them. The CDR3 DNA reads as TGTGCCAGCAGCTTAGATCCCCCTACCTTCCGTGGCGGCTACACCTTC. It yields the protein CASSLDPPTFRGGYTF.

There are many counts of this clone. V usage is TRBV6-1 and J usage is TRBJ2-5; D is uncertain. Germline V lookup: CDR1 MNHNS, CDR2 SASEGT. Between the trimmed V and J ends, which lost 2 bases and 7 bases, there was a span of 11 bases. There are 13 residues in the CDR3. The CDR3 reads CASSENLGRTQYF. CDR3 DNA: TGTGCCAGCAGTGAAAACCTTGGACGGACCCAGTACTTC.

The chain is built from TRBV2 and TRBJ1-2; 7 positions match TRBD1. The CDR3 length is 14 residues. CDR1 is SNHLY, CDR2 FYNNEI, per germline. Trimming took 6 bases from V and 4 from J; bases not matched to a gene: 8. The CDR3 DNA reads as TGTGCCAGCAGGAAGGAAACAGGGGTCTATGGCTACACCTTC. It is translated as CASRKETGVYGYTF.

The chain uses TRBV29-1 and TRBJ2-7; D remains ambiguous. Germline CDR1 SQVTM, CDR2 ANQGSEA. CDR3 size: 12 residues. The V gene lost 0 bases and the J gene lost 0 bases, with 3 bases spanning the gap. CDR3 protein: CSVEDSSYEQYF. Here the CDR3 DNA reads TGCAGCGTTGAAGACAGCTCCTACGAGCAGTACTTC.

This clone turned up a few times. The chain joins TRBV6-5 to TRBJ2-1, with 9 nucleotides matching TRBD2. Germline values: CDR1 MNHEY, CDR2 SVGAGI. J gave up 0 bases and V 3 bases, and 0 bases lay outside the gene matches. The CDR3 has 15 residues. CDR3 in amino acids: CASSYSGSSYNEQFF. CDR3 in DNA: TGTGCCAGCAGTTATAGCGGGAGCTCCTACAATGAGCAGTTCTTC.

This rearrangement joins TRBV6-5 to TRBJ2-5; 10 nucleotides align to TRBD2. The V segment lost 0 bases and the J segment 2 bases; nucleotides outside the gene matches: 0. The CDR3 totals 15 residues. Germline V gene sequence: CDR1 MNHEY, CDR2 SVGAGI. The CDR3 nucleotides are TGTGCCAGCAGTTACTCGACTAGCGGGCAAGAGACCCAGTACTTC. This gives the protein CASSYSTSGQETQYF.

This clone was detected only once. The chain joins TRBV9 to TRBJ1-3; D might be TRBD1 (6 bases). The V end was cut by 1 base, the J end by 3 bases, with 11 bases between. Germline-derived CDR1 and CDR2 are SGDLS and YYNGEE. This CDR3 spans 15 amino acids. The CDR3 reads CASSVSAGVGNTIYF. Here the CDR3 DNA reads TGTGCCAGCAGCGTATCCGCAGGGGTTGGAAACACCATATATTTT.

This clone was detected only a few times. The chain's CDR3 is CASSHLLIPRGPNYGYTF. The CDR3 bases are TGTGCCAGCAGTCACCTGCTCATCCCAAGGGGCCCAAACTATGGCTACACCTTC. The V gene is TRBV9, the J gene TRBJ1-2; weak D call: TRBD1 (5 bases). V was pared by 5 bases and J by 2 bases, with 25 bases between. Germline V gives CDR1 SGDLS, CDR2 YYNGEE. The CDR3 sequence is 18 residues long.

V and J are TRBV27 and TRBJ2-7, with 7 bases identical to TRBD1. This CDR3 spans 15 amino acids. V dropped 6 bases and J dropped 4; count of bases not matched to a gene: 12. In germline, CDR1 is MNHEY, CDR2 SMNVEV (reference sequence). Here the CDR3 reads CASSPGQAYPYEQYV. In DNA, the CDR3 is TGTGCCAGCAGCCCCGGACAGGCGTACCCTTACGAGCAGTACGTC.

This chain connects TRBV19 to TRBJ1-1; 10 bases are shared with TRBD1. Germline V lookup: CDR1 LNHDA, CDR2 SQIVND (reference sequence). The CDR3 extends over 15 amino acids. Trimming took 8 bases from V and 5 from J; bases not matched to a gene: 11. CDR3 in DNA: TGTGCCAGTCTCCCTAGGCTGGGACAGGGGACTGAAGCTTTCTTT. Translated, it gives CASLPRLGQGTEAFF.

The J gene is TRBJ2-7, the V gene TRBV7-9; 7 bases map to TRBD1. From germline, CDR1 is SEHNR and CDR2 FQNEAQ (reference sequence). V gave up 4 bases and J gave up 6 bases; unmatched junction bases: 9. CDR3 length equals 14 residues. CDR3 nucleotides: TGTGCCAGCAGCTCGACAGGGACCGATGGCGAGCAGTACGTC. Translation gives CASSSTGTDGEQYV.

This clone occurred once. CDR3 sequence (DNA): TGTGCCATCAGTCCCGCGACTAGCGGGAGTATAGGTGCCGGGGAGCTGTTTTTT. Translation gives CAISPATSGSIGAGELFF. The chain carries TRBV10-3 and TRBJ2-2; TRBD2 agrees at 12 bases. Looked up from germline, CDR1 is ENHRY and CDR2 is SYGVKD. Unmatched junction bases numbered 13, after V lost 5 bases and J lost 6 bases. This CDR3 is 18 amino acids long.

The CDR3 reads CASSLFSGDPSSYEQYF. The CDR3 nucleotides are TGTGCCAGCAGCTTATTCTCCGGGGACCCGTCCTCCTACGAGCAGTACTTC. The chain uses TRBV7-9 and TRBJ2-7; D may be TRBD1 or TRBD2 (5 bases each). The length of the CDR3 is 17 residues. The V end lost 2 bases, the J end lost 0 bases, and 17 bases lay between the germline ends. CDR1 SEHNR and CDR2 FQNEAQ come from the germline V gene (reference sequence).

The chain employs TRBV12-3 or TRBV12-4 and TRBJ1-2, with D unclear. V was pared by 5 bases and J by 4 bases, with 5 bases between. The CDR3 runs to 11 residues. CDR3 bases: TGTGCCAGCAGTACTAGCTATGGCTACACCTTC. Its translation: CASSTSYGYTF.

The chain's CDR3 is CASSFAADRSNTEAFF. CDR3 bases: TGTGCCAGCAGCTTCGCCGCGGACAGGTCGAACACTGAAGCTTTCTTT. The chain carries TRBV12-1 and TRBJ1-1; the D call of TRBD1 is as the table states it, not checked on the DNA. TRBV12-1 is described as a pseudogene. This CDR3 spans 16 amino acids.

The chain employs TRBV25-1 and TRBJ2-7, with TRBD2 matching 7 bases. The CDR3 totals 13 residues. The germline gives CDR1 MGHDK, CDR2 SYGVNS. J lost 6 bases, V lost 3 bases, and 5 bases had no gene match. CDR3 sequence: CASSEGGSGEQYV. The CDR3 DNA reads TGTGCCAGCAGTGAGGGGGGGAGCGGCGAGCAGTACGTC.

The J gene is TRBJ1-5, the V gene TRBV6-1, with no clear D. Germline V gene lookup returns CDR1 MNHNS and CDR2 SASEGT. The CDR3 consists of 13 residues. V was shortened by 1 base and J by 5 bases, with 6 bases between the two germline ends. DNA for the CDR3: TGTGCCAGCAGTGAAGTGAGGGATCAGCCCCAGCATTTT. Protein product: CASSEVRDQPQHF.

V usage is TRBV10-3 and J usage is TRBJ2-3; TRBD1 matches at 9 bases. This CDR3 spans 14 amino acids. Germline V gene data show CDR1 as ENHRY and CDR2 as SYGVKD. V was pared by 6 bases and J by 3 bases, with 4 bases of the junction left unmatched. CDR3 nucleotide sequence: TGTGCCATCAGCCTACAGGGGGCAACAGATACGCAGTATTTT. Translated: CAISLQGATDTQYF.

The chain combines TRBV4-1 with TRBJ2-5; 11 nucleotides agree with TRBD2. The CDR3 length is 17 residues. V was clipped by 0 bases and J by 4 bases; unmatched bases: 7. Germline CDR1 is MGHRA and CDR2 is YSYEKL. CDR3 amino acids: CASSQEVAGGPGETQYF. The CDR3 nucleotides are TGCGCCAGCAGCCAAGAAGTAGCGGGGGGGCCGGGAGAGACCCAGTACTTC.

CDR3: CASSYGTSEGLEQFF. The CDR3 DNA reads TGTGCCAGCAGTTACGGGACTAGCGAGGGACTTGAGCAGTTCTTC. This chain links TRBV6-2 or TRBV6-3 with TRBJ2-1; 10 nucleotides match TRBD2. J was trimmed by 9 bases and V by 2 bases; bases with no gene match: 7. The CDR3 extends over 15 amino acids. CDR1 MNHEY and CDR2 SVGEGT come from the germline V gene.

The gene calls are TRBV29-1 and TRBJ1-1, with TRBD1 as a possible D gene (6 bases). The CDR3 extends over 14 amino acids. V lost 6 bases and J lost 5, with 19 bases in between. Looked up from germline, CDR1 is SQVTM and CDR2 is ANQGSEA. The CDR3 coding sequence is TGCAGCGTAGCCAACAGGGCAGGACTGACTGAAGCTTTCTTT. It is translated as CSVANRAGLTEAFF.

The rearrangement uses TRBV7-9 and TRBJ1-6, with a possible D match to TRBD1 (6 bases). CDR1 SEHNR and CDR2 FQNEAQ come from the germline V gene (reference sequence). The length of the CDR3 is 16 residues. The V and J ends lost 0 bases and 9 bases respectively, with 15 bases between them. In DNA, the CDR3 is TGTGCCAGCAGCTTAGCGGGGGCGCAGAAAGGTTCACCCCTCCACTTT. Its translation is CASSLAGAQKGSPLHF.

The rearrangement joins TRBV5-4 to TRBJ1-6; 8 bases line up with TRBD1. Losses at the gene ends were 4 bases for V and 7 bases for J; bases not matched to a gene: 7. Germline V gene data show CDR1 as SGHNT and CDR2 as YYREEE (reference sequence). The CDR3 is made up of 15 amino acids. This CDR3 reads CASSRQGAKNSPLHF. The CDR3 DNA reads as TGTGCCAGCAGCCGCCAGGGGGCGAAAAATTCACCCCTCCACTTT.

The chain employs TRBV7-2 and TRBJ2-7, with D possibly matching TRBD2 (5 bases). Trimming removed 1 base at V and 3 bases at J, with 22 bases between. This CDR3 is built from 18 residues. Per germline, CDR1 SGHTA and CDR2 FQGNSA. DNA for the CDR3: TGTGCCAGCAGCTTAGGATCTAGTCGGACTCTCAAAAGCTACGAGCAGTACGTC. It specifies CASSLGSSRTLKSYEQYV.

The chain combines TRBV4-3 with TRBJ1-5; D not certain. CDR1 and CDR2 (germline): LGHNA, YSLEER. Deletions cut 1 base from V and 1 base from J, with 8 bases between. CDR3 length equals 15 residues. Here the CDR3 reads CASSQGWLSNQPQHF. The CDR3 DNA reads TGCGCCAGCAGCCAAGGCTGGCTAAGCAATCAGCCCCAGCATTTT.

The J gene is TRBJ1-3, the V gene TRBV6-5; D uncertain. CDR1 is MNHEY, CDR2 SVGAGI, per germline. The V and J ends lost 0 bases and 2 bases respectively, with 11 bases between them. CDR3 size: 16 residues. CDR3 sequence (DNA): TGTGCCAGCAGTTACTCGATGGCGGGTGCTGGAAACACCATATATTTT. Translation: CASSYSMAGAGNTIYF.